The 32 T cell receptor beta chains below come from one sample, sequenced in a study of blood T cell repertoires in COVID-19. TCRdb keeps only in-frame clones here, not all; method: immunoSEQ multiplex PCR. This sample has about 170,000 clones, with about 83% found just once. Sequences were obtained from peripheral blood. The receptors come from a woman over 75 with COVID-19, enrolled during active disease.

The chain has TRBV5-1 and TRBJ2-5, with D perhaps TRBD1 (5 bases). The germline V gene has CDR1 SGHRS and CDR2 YFSETQ. The V end lost 0 bases, the J end lost 4 bases, and 16 bases lay between the germline ends. The CDR3 contains 16 residues. The CDR3 sequence: CASSLDGREFGETQYF. CDR3 coding DNA: TGCGCCAGCAGCTTGGATGGCAGGGAATTTGGAGAGACCCAGTACTTC.

J is TRBJ1-2 and V is TRBV6-4; a weak D match, TRBD1 (5 bases). The CDR3 extends over 14 amino acids. Trimming removed 1 base at V and 6 bases at J, with 12 bases between. Germline CDR1 reads MRHNA; CDR2 reads SNTAGT. This CDR3 reads CASSDLPKGDGYTF. The DNA of the CDR3 is TGTGCCAGCAGTGACTTACCAAAAGGGGATGGCTACACCTTC.

The chain links TRBV20-1 to TRBJ1-1; tentative D call: TRBD1 (5 bases). CDR3 size: 11 residues. Germline V lookup: CDR1 DFQATT, CDR2 SNEGSKA (reference sequence). With 5 bases removed from V and 7 bases from J, the gap between germline ends came to 11 bases. As DNA, the CDR3 is TGCAGTGCTTCTCGTCAGGGTGAAGCTTTCTTT. It is translated as CSASRQGEAFF.

The chain joins TRBV11-1 to TRBJ1-2; 10 bases match TRBD1. With 5 bases clipped from V and 4 bases from J, the junction kept 7 bases outside the gene matches. CDR3 length: 15 amino acids. Looked up from germline, CDR1 is SGHAT and CDR2 is FQDESV (reference sequence). CDR3 coding DNA: TGTGCCAGCAGCCATCGGACAGGGGGGATCTATGGCTACACCTTC. Encoded protein: CASSHRTGGIYGYTF.

The chain employs TRBV7-2 and TRBJ1-2, with unresolved D. Deletions cut 1 base from V and 7 bases from J, with 10 bases between. This CDR3 contains 13 residues. Germline V gene lookup returns CDR1 SGHTA and CDR2 FQGNSA. The CDR3 bases are TGTGCCAGCAGCTTAGGACAAGTTGGTGGCTACACCTTC. Protein sequence: CASSLGQVGGYTF.

In nucleotides, the CDR3 is TGTGCCAGCAGCCAAGTTATCGGGGTCGAAGCCAAAAACATTCAGTACTTC. It codes for CASSQVIGVEAKNIQYF. The chain has TRBV3-1 (or the pseudogene TRBV3-2) and TRBJ2-4; maybe TRBD2 (5 bases). The V gene's germline CDR1 is LGHDT and CDR2 YNNKEL (reference sequence). The CDR3 has 17 amino acids. Trimming left V 1 base short and J 0 bases short, with 13 bases between.

The V call is TRBV19, the J call TRBJ1-2; TRBD1 matches 12 bases. Germline V gene lookup returns CDR1 LNHDA and CDR2 SQIVND (reference sequence). CDR3 size: 16 residues. Trimming cost V 1 base and J 4 bases; bases outside gene matches: 4. The CDR3 DNA sequence: TGTGCCAGTAGTATAGCGGGACAGGGGGCCTCCTATGGCTACACCTTC. Its protein is CASSIAGQGASYGYTF.

The rearrangement joins TRBV11-2 to TRBJ1-4; the match to TRBD1 covers 8 bases. Germline V lookup: CDR1 SGHAT, CDR2 FQNNGV. This CDR3 contains 17 residues. J gave up 0 bases and V 5 bases, and 8 bases lay outside the gene matches. The CDR3 spells CASSRRQGTTTNEKLFF. CDR3 nucleotides: TGTGCCAGCAGCAGAAGACAGGGGACCACAACTAATGAAAAACTGTTTTTT. The full variable domain, completed using reference TRBV11-2 and TRBJ1-4, is EAGVAQSPRYKIIEKRQSVAFWCNPISGHATLYWYQQILGQGPKLLIQFQNNGVVDDSQLPKDRFSAERLKGVDSTLKIQPAKLEDSAVYLCASSRRQGTTTNEKLFFGSGTQLSVL.

The chain links TRBV27 to TRBJ2-2; D gene uncertain. V shed 2 bases and J shed 1 base, with 5 bases lying between them. Germline CDR1 reads MNHEY; CDR2 reads SMNVEV (reference sequence). CDR3 length: 14 amino acids. Here the CDR3 reads CASSLGQNTGELFF. The DNA of the CDR3 is TGTGCCAGCAGTTTAGGGCAGAACACCGGGGAGCTGTTTTTT.

The genes are TRBV6-4 and TRBJ2-1, with D unresolved. Germline V lookup: CDR1 MRHNA, CDR2 SNTAGT. V was clipped by 3 bases and J by 9 bases, with 12 bases between them. The CDR3 covers 13 residues. The CDR3 loop is CASSEFGPGEQFF. The DNA of the CDR3 is TGTGCCAGCAGTGAGTTCGGCCCGGGTGAGCAGTTCTTC.

The chain joins TRBV5-1 to TRBJ1-3, with 9 nucleotides matching TRBD1. Germline V gene data show CDR1 as SGHRS and CDR2 as YFSETQ. CDR3 length: 19 amino acids. V trimming: 0 bases; J trimming: 0 bases; junction bases outside the gene matches: 10. This chain's CDR3 is CASSLVTGGGGGSGNTIYF. The CDR3 DNA sequence: TGCGCCAGCAGCTTGGTCACAGGGGGCGGAGGAGGCTCTGGAAACACCATATATTTT.

V and J are TRBV30 and TRBJ2-2; 8 bases are a match to TRBD1. Germline-derived CDR1 and CDR2 are GTSNPN and SVGIG (reference sequence). The CDR3 has 16 amino acids. The V segment lost 6 bases and the J segment 3 bases; nucleotides outside the gene matches: 12. The CDR3 region is CACQSGAGGYTGELFF. Here the CDR3 DNA reads TGTGCCTGCCAATCCGGGGCAGGGGGCTACACCGGGGAGCTGTTTTTT.

V is TRBV2 and J is TRBJ2-7, with TRBD1 matching over 8 bases. The V segment lost 5 bases and the J segment 6 bases; nucleotides outside the gene matches: 9. The CDR3 totals 14 residues. Germline V CDR1 and CDR2: SNHLY, FYNNEI. The CDR3 nucleotides read TGTGCCAGCAGTCGGACAGGGCCCCTAGGCGAGCAGTACTTC. As protein: CASSRTGPLGEQYF.

The V and J genes are TRBV13 and TRBJ2-7, with D possibly matching TRBD1 (5 bases). CDR1 PRHDT and CDR2 FYEKMQ come from the germline V gene (reference sequence). The CDR3 spans 17 residues. Between the trimmed V and J ends, which lost 0 bases and 0 bases, there was a span of 15 bases. The CDR3 loop is CASSLGGQGLISYEQYF. The DNA of the CDR3 is TGTGCCAGCAGCTTAGGGGGGCAGGGCTTAATCTCCTACGAGCAGTACTTC.

The chain joins TRBV7-2 to TRBJ1-3; D is ambiguous. In germline, CDR1 is SGHTA, CDR2 FQGNSA. This CDR3 region has 13 residues. V lost 9 bases and J 0 bases, leaving 9 bases between the germline ends. The CDR3: CASRSSSGNTIYF. The CDR3 DNA reads as TGTGCCAGTCGGTCGAGCTCTGGAAACACCATATATTTT.

The chain recombines TRBV28 with TRBJ2-3; no firm D call. This CDR3 region has 10 residues. Germline V gene data show CDR1 as MDHEN and CDR2 as SYDVKM. V was clipped by 6 bases and J by 5 bases, with 3 bases between them. CDR3 coding DNA: TGTGCCAGCAGCCAAGATACGCAGTATTTT. Protein sequence: CASSQDTQYF.

The rearrangement joins TRBV27 to TRBJ2-3; D is possibly TRBD2 (7 bases). Germline V gene lookup returns CDR1 MNHEY and CDR2 SMNVEV (reference sequence). Trimming left V 4 bases short and J 2 bases short, with 13 bases between. CDR3 length: 15 amino acids. The DNA of the CDR3 is TGTGCCAGCAGTTCGGTGGGGGGGCCCACAGATACGCAGTATTTT. Translating gives CASSSVGGPTDTQYF.

This rearrangement joins TRBV28 to TRBJ1-2, with a tentative D call TRBD1 (5 bases). Trimming stripped 4 bases from V and 4 bases from J, with 10 bases between. Germline V gene data show CDR1 as MDHEN and CDR2 as SYDVKM. The CDR3 runs to 13 residues. CDR3 residues: CASSSRASYGYTF. The CDR3 DNA reads as TGTGCCAGCAGTTCCAGGGCGAGCTATGGCTACACCTTC.

This clone came up a few times. The J gene is TRBJ1-2, the V gene TRBV28, with unresolved D. This CDR3 has 16 residues. The V end was cut by 3 bases, the J end by 3 bases, with 17 bases between. Germline CDR1 and CDR2: MDHEN and SYDVKM. The CDR3 protein is CASSFPPDRRHYGYTF. As DNA, the CDR3 is TGTGCCAGCAGTTTTCCCCCTGACCGGAGGCACTATGGCTACACCTTC.

The chain links TRBV6-1 to TRBJ2-1; a weak D match, TRBD1 (5 bases). V lost 1 base, J lost 8 bases, and 18 bases lay in between. Germline values: CDR1 MNHNS, CDR2 SASEGT. This CDR3 spans 16 amino acids. The CDR3 DNA follows: TGTGCCAGCAGTGAAGAGGTCACAGGTCTTGGGGATGAGCAGTTCTTC. Translated, it gives CASSEEVTGLGDEQFF.

The V and J genes are TRBV7-9 and TRBJ2-5, with TRBD2 matching over 8 bases. J was trimmed by 2 bases and V by 7 bases; bases with no gene match: 9. The CDR3 has 15 residues. The germline CDR1 and CDR2 sequences are SEHNR and FQNEAQ (reference sequence). CDR3 DNA: TGTGCCAGCAACTCACTAGCGGCGATACAAGAGACCCAGTACTTC. Amino acids: CASNSLAAIQETQYF.

This clone is a singleton in its sample. V is TRBV3-1 (or the pseudogene TRBV3-2) and J is TRBJ2-3; 9 bases are a match to TRBD2. Trimming at V came to 8 bases and at J to 6 bases, leaving 9 bases not matched to a gene. Per the germline V gene, CDR1 is LGHDT and CDR2 is YNNKEL (reference sequence). The CDR3 covers 14 residues. CDR3: CASSRSGGTDTQYF. The CDR3 DNA reads TGTGCCAGCTCGCGAAGCGGGGGGACCGATACGCAGTATTTT.

The chain recombines TRBV19 with TRBJ2-7, with 10 nucleotides matching TRBD2. The CDR3 is made up of 15 amino acids. V gave up 6 bases and J gave up 4 bases; unmatched junction bases: 9. Per germline, CDR1 LNHDA and CDR2 SQIVND (reference sequence). The CDR3 bases are TGTGCCAGTAGGGCGTCTAGCGGGAGCCTGTACGAGCAGTACTTC. As protein: CASRASSGSLYEQYF.

This clone was detected a few times. This chain joins TRBV19 and TRBJ1-1; TRBD1 might be the D (5 bases). The CDR3 has 13 residues. Trimming removed 3 bases at V and 8 bases at J, with 13 bases between. Germline V gives CDR1 LNHDA, CDR2 SQIVND (reference sequence). Here the CDR3 DNA reads TGTGCCAGTAGTATTATGGGGGGGATCGAAGCTTTCTTT. Translating it yields CASSIMGGIEAFF.

The chain recombines TRBV11-2 with TRBJ1-6, with unresolved D. Germline CDR1 and CDR2: SGHAT and FQNNGV. The CDR3 runs 11 residues. The ends were cut back, 5 bases at V and 13 bases at J, with 9 bases in the middle. The CDR3 DNA sequence: TGTGCCAGCAGCCACCAGGATCCCCTCCACTTT. It encodes CASSHQDPLHF.

The rearrangement links TRBV19 to TRBJ2-6; D is unresolved. V was trimmed by 5 bases and J by 5 bases, leaving 10 bases between them. The CDR3 loop spans 14 amino acids. Germline V gene lookup returns CDR1 LNHDA and CDR2 SQIVND (reference sequence). CDR3 coding DNA: TGTGCCAGTAGTCCGGTTTCTTGGGCCAACGTCCTGACTTTC. Protein product: CASSPVSWANVLTF.

This chain connects TRBV19 to TRBJ2-2; D might be TRBD1 (6 bases). Germline loops: CDR1 LNHDA, CDR2 SQIVND (reference sequence). Trimming left V 3 bases short and J 3 bases short, with 14 bases between. This CDR3 has 16 amino acids. CDR3 nucleotide sequence: TGTGCCAGTAGTATCACAGGGATCTGGGACACCGGGGAGCTGTTTTTT. Protein product: CASSITGIWDTGELFF. Together with reference TRBV19 and TRBJ2-2, the CDR3 gives the full variable domain: DGGITQSPKYLFRKEGQNVTLSCEQNLNHDAMYWYRQDPGQGLRLIYYSQIVNDFQKGDIAEGYSVSREKKESFPLTVTSAQKNPTAFYLCASSITGIWDTGELFFGEGSRLTVL.

This chain uses TRBV4-1 with TRBJ1-5; D not resolved. V shed 0 bases and J shed 3 bases, with 9 bases lying between them. Germline CDR1 MGHRA, CDR2 YSYEKL. The CDR3 covers 15 residues. CDR3 nucleotides: TGCGCCAGCAGCCAAGAAGAGGGTTACAATCAGCCCCAGCATTTT. Its protein product is CASSQEEGYNQPQHF.

The V and J genes are TRBV25-1 and TRBJ1-5, with D perhaps TRBD1 (5 bases). V was pared by 2 bases and J by 8 bases, with 13 bases between. CDR1 is MGHDK and CDR2 is SYGVNS in the germline V gene. This CDR3 has 14 amino acids. The DNA for the CDR3 is TGTGCCAGCAGTGAAGTGGAGGGGTGGAAGCCCCAGCATTTT. This gives the protein CASSEVEGWKPQHF.

V and J are TRBV6-5 and TRBJ2-5, with D possibly TRBD2 on 6 matching bases. The CDR3 is 14 amino acids. Germline V gene lookup returns CDR1 MNHEY and CDR2 SVGAGI. V was cut by 5 bases and J by 1 base, with 11 bases left in between. CDR3 sequence (DNA): TGTGCCAGCAGTCCAGGCGGGGCCCAAGAGACCCAGTACTTC. Protein sequence: CASSPGGAQETQYF.

The V gene is TRBV29-1, the J gene TRBJ1-4; TRBD1 matches 7 bases. Trimming cost V 7 bases and J 8 bases; bases outside gene matches: 1. The CDR3 extends over 10 amino acids. Germline V gives CDR1 SQVTM, CDR2 ANQGSEA. DNA for the CDR3: TGCAGCGCCAGGGGGGAAAAACTGTTTTTT. Its protein is CSARGEKLFF.

The chain uses TRBV9 and TRBJ1-2; 8 nucleotides agree with TRBD1. The CDR3 has 14 residues. The V gene's germline CDR1 is SGDLS and CDR2 YYNGEE. With V trimmed by 4 bases and J by 2 bases, 4 bases remained unmatched. The CDR3 DNA follows: TGTGCCAGCAGCCGGGACAGGTGGAACTATGGCTACACCTTC. Translated, it gives CASSRDRWNYGYTF.